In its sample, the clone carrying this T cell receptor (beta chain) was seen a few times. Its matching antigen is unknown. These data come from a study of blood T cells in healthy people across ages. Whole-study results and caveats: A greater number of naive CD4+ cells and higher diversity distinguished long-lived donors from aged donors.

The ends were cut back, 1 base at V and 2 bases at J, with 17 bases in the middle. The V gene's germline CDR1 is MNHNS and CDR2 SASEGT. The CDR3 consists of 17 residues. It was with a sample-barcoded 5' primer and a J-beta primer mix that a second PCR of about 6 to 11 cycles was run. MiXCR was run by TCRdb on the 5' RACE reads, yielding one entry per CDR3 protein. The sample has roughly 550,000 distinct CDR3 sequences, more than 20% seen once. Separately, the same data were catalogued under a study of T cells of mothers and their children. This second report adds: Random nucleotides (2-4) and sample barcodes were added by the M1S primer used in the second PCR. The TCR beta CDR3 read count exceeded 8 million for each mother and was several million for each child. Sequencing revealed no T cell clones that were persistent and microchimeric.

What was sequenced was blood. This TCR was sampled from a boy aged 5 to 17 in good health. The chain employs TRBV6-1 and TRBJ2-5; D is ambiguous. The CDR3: CASSEEQVRLEQETQYF. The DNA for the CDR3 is TGTGCCAGCAGTGAAGAACAAGTCCGACTGGAACAAGAGACCCAGTACTTC.